These 5 T cell receptor beta chains were all obtained from the same sample, sequenced in a study of blood T cell repertoires in COVID-19. Assay used: immunoSEQ multiplex PCR; TCRdb lists only in-frame clones, some missing. The sample holds about 79,000 clones, approximately 90% seen once. Sequencing input: peripheral blood. The receptors come from a man aged 65-85 years with active or convalescent COVID-19.

The chain links TRBV29-1 to TRBJ1-1; 8 bases line up with TRBD1. The CDR3 sequence is 14 residues long. Germline-derived CDR1 and CDR2 are SQVTM and ANQGSEA. V gave up 5 bases and J gave up 4 bases; unmatched junction bases: 9. Written as DNA, the CDR3 is TGCAGCGTTACTGCTCCTACAGGGGGCACTGAAGCTTTCTTT. Translated: CSVTAPTGGTEAFF.

Comments on this clone: Other nucleotide sequences in the sample specify the same CDR3. The chain has TRBV18 and TRBJ1-1; TRBD1 agrees at 8 bases. J gave up 8 bases and V 3 bases, and 2 bases lay outside the gene matches. CDR3 length equals 12 residues. Germline CDR1 and CDR2: KGHSH and LQKENI. CDR3 in amino acids: CASSPRTGEAFF. The CDR3 coding sequence is TGTGCCAGCTCACCTAGGACAGGGGAAGCTTTCTTT.

A remark on this clone: Distinct nucleotide sequences in the sample also encode this CDR3. The chain uses TRBV27 and TRBJ1-2; D is undetermined. CDR1 MNHEY and CDR2 SMNVEV come from the germline V gene (reference sequence). Trimming removed 3 bases at V and 7 bases at J, with 9 bases between. CDR3 length: 12 amino acids. The chain's CDR3 is CASSFPGGGYTF. In DNA form, the CDR3 reads TGTGCCAGCAGTTTTCCCGGCGGTGGCTACACCTTC.

This clone showed up just once. The rearrangement joins TRBV24-1 to TRBJ2-1, with no clear D. V lost 1 base and J lost 8, with 8 bases in between. The CDR3 loop spans 13 amino acids. The germline V gene encodes CDR1 KGHDR and CDR2 SFDVKD. The CDR3 nucleotides read TGTGCCACCAGTGATTTTCGGGTGGATGAGCAGTTCTTC. This sequence encodes CATSDFRVDEQFF.

The chain combines TRBV14 with TRBJ2-3; D possibly corresponds to TRBD2 (5 bases). Trimming removed 4 bases at V and 8 bases at J, with 13 bases between. CDR1 and CDR2 (germline): SGHDN, FVKESK. The CDR3 sequence is 13 residues long. The CDR3 nucleotides are TGTGCCAGCAGCCCAGATCGCCGGGGTACGCAGTATTTT. This translates into CASSPDRRGTQYF.